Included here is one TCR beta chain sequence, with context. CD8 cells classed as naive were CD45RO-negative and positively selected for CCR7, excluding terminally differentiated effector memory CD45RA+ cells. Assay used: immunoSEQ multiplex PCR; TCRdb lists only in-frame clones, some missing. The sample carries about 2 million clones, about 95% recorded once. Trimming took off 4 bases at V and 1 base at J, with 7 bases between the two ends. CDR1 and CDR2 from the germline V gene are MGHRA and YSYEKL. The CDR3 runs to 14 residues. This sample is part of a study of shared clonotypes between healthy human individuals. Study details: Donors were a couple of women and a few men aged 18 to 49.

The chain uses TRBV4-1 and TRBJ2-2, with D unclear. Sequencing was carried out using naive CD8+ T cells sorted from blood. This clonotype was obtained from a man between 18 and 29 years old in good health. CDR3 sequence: CASSPWLNTGELFF. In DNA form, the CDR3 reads TGCGCCAGCAGCCCCTGGCTGAACACCGGGGAGCTGTTTTTT.